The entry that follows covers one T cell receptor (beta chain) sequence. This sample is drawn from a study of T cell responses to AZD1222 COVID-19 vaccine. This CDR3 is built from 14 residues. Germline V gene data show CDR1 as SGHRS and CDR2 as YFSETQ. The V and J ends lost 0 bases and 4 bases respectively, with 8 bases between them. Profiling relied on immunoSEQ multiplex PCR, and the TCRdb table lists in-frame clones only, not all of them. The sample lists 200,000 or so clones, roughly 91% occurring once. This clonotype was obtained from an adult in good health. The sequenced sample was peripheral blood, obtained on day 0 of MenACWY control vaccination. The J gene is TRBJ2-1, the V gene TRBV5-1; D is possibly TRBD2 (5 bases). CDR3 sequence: CASSLGGEYNEQFF. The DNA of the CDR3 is TGCGCCAGCAGCTTGGGGGGAGAGTACAATGAGCAGTTCTTC.